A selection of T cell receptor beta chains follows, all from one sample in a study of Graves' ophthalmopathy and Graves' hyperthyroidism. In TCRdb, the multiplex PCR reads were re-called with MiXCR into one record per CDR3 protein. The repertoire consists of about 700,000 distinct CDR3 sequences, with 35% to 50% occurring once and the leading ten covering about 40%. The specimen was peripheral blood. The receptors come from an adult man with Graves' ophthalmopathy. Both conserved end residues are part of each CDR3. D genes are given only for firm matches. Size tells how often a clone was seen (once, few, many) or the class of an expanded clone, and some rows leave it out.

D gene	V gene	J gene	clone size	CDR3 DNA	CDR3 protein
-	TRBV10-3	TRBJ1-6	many	TGTGCCAGCAGTGAAAATGAGGATTCACCCCTCCACTTT	CASSENEDSPLHF
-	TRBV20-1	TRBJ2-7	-	TGCAGTGCACCGGGACTCAAAGGGGCAGCCTACGAGCAGTACTTC	CSAPGLKGAAYEQYF
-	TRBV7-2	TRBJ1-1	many	TGTGCCAGCAGCTATGACCCGGGGACTGAAGCTTTCTTT	CASSYDPGTEAFF
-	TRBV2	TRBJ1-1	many	TGTGCCAGCAGTGCGGAGGGCGGCACTGAAGCTTTCTTT	CASSAEGGTEAFF
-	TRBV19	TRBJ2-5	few	TGTGCCAGTAGTATAGGATCCAGCCAACAAGAGACCCAGTACTTC	CASSIGSSQQETQYF
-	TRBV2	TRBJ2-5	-	TGTGCCAGCATCACGGACGGCGGCGAGACCCAGTACTTC	CASITDGGETQYF
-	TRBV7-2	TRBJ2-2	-	TGTGCCAGCAGCTCCAGAGACGGGGCCAACACCGGGGAGCTGTTTTTT	CASSSRDGANTGELFF
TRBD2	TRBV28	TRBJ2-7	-	TGTGCCAGCCACACATACATCGCGGGGGTCGACGAGCAGTACTTC	CASHTYIAGVDEQYF
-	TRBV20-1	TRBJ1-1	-	TGCAGTGCTAGACTGGCAGCCAAGAACACTGAAGCTTTCTTT	CSARLAAKNTEAFF
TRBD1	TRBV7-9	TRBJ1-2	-	TGTGCCAGCAGCTCGAAAGCGACAGGGTTCTATGGCTACACCTTC	CASSSKATGFYGYTF
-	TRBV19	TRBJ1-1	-	TGTGCCTGGAGTTTAAACAACGCTGAAGCTTTCTTT	CAWSLNNAEAFF
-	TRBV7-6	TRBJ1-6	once	TGTGCCAGCAGCCCGCAGGGTCGTCGACCCCTCCACTTT	CASSPQGRRPLHF
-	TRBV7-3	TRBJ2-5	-	TGTGCCAGCAGCTTAACCAAGGGGAGGATCGGAGAGACCCAGGACTTC	CASSLTKGRIGETQDF
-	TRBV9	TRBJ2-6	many	TGTGCCAGCAGCGCCGCACAGGCCTCTGGGGCCAACGTCCTGACTTTC	CASSAAQASGANVLTF
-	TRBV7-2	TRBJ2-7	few	TGCGCCAGCAGCCCCTTAAAGGGCTACGAGCAGTACTTC	CASSPLKGYEQYF
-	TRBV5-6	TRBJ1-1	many	TGTGCCAGCAGCTTCCTACAGGGTCAAGCTTTCTTT	CASSFLQGQAFF
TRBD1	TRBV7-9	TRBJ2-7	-	TGTGCCAGCAGTCGACAGGGGCCCGACAGCTCCTACGAGCAGTACTTC	CASSRQGPDSSYEQYF
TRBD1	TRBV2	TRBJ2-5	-	TGTGCCAGCAATGGGGACAGGGGGGCGGATGGGCCCCAGTACTTC	CASNGDRGADGPQYF
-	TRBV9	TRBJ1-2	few	TGTGCCAGCAGCGTAGGGGACCCCGGGAATGGCTACACCTTC	CASSVGDPGNGYTF
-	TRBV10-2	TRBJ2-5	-	TGCGCCAGCAGTGAGTCGGTGGCCAGGGAGACCCAGTACTTC	CASSESVARETQYF
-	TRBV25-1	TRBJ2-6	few	TGTGCCAGCTCTGGGGACACCTTCTCTGGGGCCAACGTCCTGACTTTC	CASSGDTFSGANVLTF
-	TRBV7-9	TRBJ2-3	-	TGTGCCAGCAGCTTAGCCCATCTTACGCAGTATTTT	CASSLAHLTQYF
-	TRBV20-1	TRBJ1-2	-	TGCAGTGCTAGAGATGTGGCAGGGTATGGCTACACCTTC	CSARDVAGYGYTF
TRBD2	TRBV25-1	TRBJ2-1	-	TGTGCCAGCAGAGCAAGGACTAGCGGAAACAATGAGCAGTTCTTC	CASRARTSGNNEQFF
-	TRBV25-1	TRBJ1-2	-	TGTGCCAGCAAAAGGCTTTCATACAACTATGGCTACACCTTC	CASKRLSYNYGYTF
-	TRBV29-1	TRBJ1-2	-	TGCAGCGGGCAGGGGAACGGCTACACCTTC	CSGQGNGYTF
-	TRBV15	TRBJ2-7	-	TGTGCCACCAGCAGAGATTTTAACGGGGGGCAGTACTTC	CATSRDFNGGQYF
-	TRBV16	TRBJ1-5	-	TGTGCCAGCAGTTACCTAGGTCCTGAGGATATAGGGAATCAGCCCCAGCATTTT	CASSYLGPEDIGNQPQHF
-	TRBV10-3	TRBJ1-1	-	TGTGCCAGCAGTTCCCGGGACACAGGAACTGAAGCTTTCTTT	CASSSRDTGTEAFF
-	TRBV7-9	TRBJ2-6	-	TGTGCCAACCGAACAGGGGCCAACGTCCTGACTTTC	CANRTGANVLTF
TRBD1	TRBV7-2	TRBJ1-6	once	TGTGCCGGCAGCCAGACAGGGGAAGCCTCCCTCCACTTT	CAGSQTGEASLHF
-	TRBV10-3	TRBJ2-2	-	TGTGCCAGCTCTGGGCAGGGTTTTCCCGGGGAGCTGTTTTTT	CASSGQGFPGELFF
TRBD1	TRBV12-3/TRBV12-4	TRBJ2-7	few	TGTGCCAGCAGTTCCGGGACAGGGGTTAACTACGAGCAGTACTTC	CASSSGTGVNYEQYF
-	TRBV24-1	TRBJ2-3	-	TGTGCCACCAGCAAAGCGGACACAGATACGCAGTATTTT	CATSKADTDTQYF